Below are 30 T cell receptor beta chains sequenced from a single sample in a study of response to subunit inactivated influenza vaccine. TCRdb itself ran the RT-PCR reads through MiXCR, one entry per CDR3 protein. Of 500,000 to 600,000 distinct CDR3 sequences listed, approximately 15% are singletons. The sample consisted of PBMCs from blood, taken 11 to 12 days after vaccination. The receptors come from a man aged 50 to 60 who received an inactivated influenza vaccine.

The chain uses TRBV6-1 and TRBJ2-1, with D possibly being TRBD1 (6 bases). The CDR3 has 14 amino acids. Germline V gives CDR1 MNHNS, CDR2 SASEGT. Trimming cost V 5 bases and J 6 bases, with 14 bases left between them. CDR3 coding DNA: TGTGCCAGCAGTAGGCTGGTAGGGGGCAATGAGCAGTTCTTC. Protein: CASSRLVGGNEQFF.

The chain employs TRBV18 and TRBJ2-7; D gene ambiguous. The CDR3 is made up of 16 amino acids. CDR1 and CDR2 from the germline V gene are KGHSH and LQKENI. V shed 6 bases and J shed 3 bases, with 21 bases lying between them. The CDR3 protein is CASSETFKETDYEQYF. CDR3 nucleotide sequence: TGTGCCAGCTCCGAGACTTTTAAGGAGACGGACTACGAGCAGTACTTC.

This clonotype was recorded a few times. V and J are TRBV6-6 and TRBJ2-7, with D hard to call. In germline, CDR1 is MNHNY, CDR2 SVGAGI (reference sequence). V lost 6 bases to trimming and J lost 3 bases, with 12 bases between them. The CDR3 loop spans 13 amino acids. CDR3 protein: CASRGLQFYEQYF. CDR3 coding DNA: TGTGCCAGCAGGGGCCTACAGTTCTACGAGCAGTACTTC.

The chain carries TRBV7-2 and TRBJ2-5, with D perhaps TRBD2 (5 bases). Germline values: CDR1 SGHTA, CDR2 FQGNSA. Between the trimmed V and J ends, which lost 5 bases and 5 bases, there was a span of 15 bases. This CDR3 region has 14 residues. Here the CDR3 reads CASSAPYGVETQYF. The CDR3 DNA is TGTGCCAGCAGCGCCCCGTACGGGGTGGAGACCCAGTACTTC.

This clonotype was recorded a few times. The V gene is TRBV29-1, the J gene TRBJ2-1; D unclear. The CDR3 spans 15 residues. The germline V gene encodes CDR1 SQVTM and CDR2 ANQGSEA. Trimming pared 7 bases from V and 0 bases from J, leaving 16 bases between. The CDR3 loop reads CSAESWFSSYNEQFF. CDR3 bases: TGCAGCGCAGAAAGTTGGTTCAGCTCCTACAATGAGCAGTTCTTC.

V usage is TRBV6-5 and J usage is TRBJ1-1, with 9 nucleotides matching TRBD1. The ends lost 2 bases at V and 4 bases at J; junction bases unmatched: 11. There are 17 residues in the CDR3. CDR1 and CDR2 (germline): MNHEY, SVGAGI. CDR3 in amino acids: CASSYQQQGAKSTEAFF. For the CDR3, the DNA is TGTGCCAGCAGTTACCAGCAACAGGGGGCTAAGAGCACTGAAGCTTTCTTT.

The chain uses TRBV20-1 and TRBJ1-3, with D uncertain. This CDR3 is 11 amino acids long. V dropped 7 bases and J dropped 5 bases, with 9 bases sitting between them. Germline V gene sequence: CDR1 DFQATT, CDR2 SNEGSKA (reference sequence). This CDR3 reads CSVYDRNTIYF. In nucleotides, the CDR3 is TGCAGTGTTTATGACCGAAACACCATATATTTT.

In this sample, this clonotype turned up many times. The CDR3 DNA reads TGTGCCAGCAGTGCTAGCGGGGTCCAAGAGACCCAGTACTTC. As protein: CASSASGVQETQYF. The V and J genes are TRBV12-3 or TRBV12-4 and TRBJ2-5; 9 nucleotides agree with TRBD2. Unmatched junction bases numbered 2, after V lost 5 bases and J lost 1 base. This CDR3 spans 14 amino acids.

This clonotype was counted many times. CDR3 loop: CASSSRDRGEQYF. CDR3 sequence (DNA): TGCGCCAGCAGCTCACGGGACAGGGGAGAGCAGTACTTC. The rearrangement joins TRBV5-1 to TRBJ2-7, with 10 bases matching TRBD1. With V trimmed by 3 bases and J by 7 bases, 4 bases remained unmatched. CDR1 is SGHRS, CDR2 YFSETQ, per germline. The CDR3 has 13 amino acids.

The chain links TRBV5-1 to TRBJ1-1, with D perhaps matching TRBD1 (6 bases). Per the germline V gene, CDR1 is SGHRS and CDR2 is YFSETQ. Deletions cut 4 bases from V and 0 bases from J, with 10 bases between. The length of the CDR3 is 14 residues. CDR3 loop: CASSAYRVNTEAFF. The CDR3 nucleotides read TGCGCCAGCAGCGCGTACAGGGTGAACACTGAAGCTTTCTTT.

This clonotype has ten or more counts. The chain has TRBV20-1 and TRBJ2-3; the D is unclear. The CDR3 sequence is 18 residues long. Germline loops: CDR1 DFQATT, CDR2 SNEGSKA (reference sequence). Trimming took 4 bases from V and 4 from J, leaving 27 bases between them. DNA of the CDR3: TGCAGTGCTAAACAAGGAGCTGGTGGCGGAGCATTCTCAGATACGCAGTATTTT. Amino acid sequence: CSAKQGAGGGAFSDTQYF.

This clonotype was detected a few times. V usage is TRBV6-6 and J usage is TRBJ2-7; no clear D gene. V was cut by 2 bases and J by 10 bases, with 9 bases left in between. Per the germline V gene, CDR1 is MNHNY and CDR2 is SVGAGI (reference sequence). The CDR3 totals 11 residues. The CDR3 region has the DNA TGTGCCAGCAGTTACGACGGTTCCCAGTACTTC. Encoded protein: CASSYDGSQYF.

This clonotype was detected a few times. The genes are TRBV5-8 and TRBJ2-3; 10 nucleotides agree with TRBD1. Trimming at V came to 2 bases and at J to 2 bases, leaving 5 bases not matched to a gene. From germline, CDR1 is SGHTS and CDR2 YDEGEE. This CDR3 is 16 amino acids long. The CDR3 coding sequence is TGTGCCAGCAGCTTCGCCGGGACAGGGGACACAGATACGCAGTATTTT. Encoded protein: CASSFAGTGDTDTQYF.

The rearrangement links TRBV4-1 to TRBJ1-2, with D perhaps matching TRBD1 (5 bases). Trimming took 0 bases from V and 8 from J, leaving 16 bases between them. The CDR3 contains 15 residues. In germline, CDR1 is MGHRA, CDR2 YSYEKL. In DNA, the CDR3 is TGCGCCAGCAGCCAAGATCCAGGGAACTACGGGGGCTACACCTTC. This translates into CASSQDPGNYGGYTF.

The chain employs TRBV7-9 and TRBJ1-5; D call uncertain. V was pared by 5 bases and J by 3 bases, with 8 bases between. This CDR3 region has 13 residues. CDR1 and CDR2 (germline): SEHNR, FQNEAQ (reference sequence). CDR3 region: CASSQPPNQPQHF. The CDR3 bases are TGTGCCAGCAGCCAACCCCCCAATCAGCCCCAGCATTTT.

The CDR3 region is CASLGQPAYNEQFF. CDR3 in DNA: TGTGCCAGCTTAGGACAGCCAGCCTACAATGAGCAGTTCTTC. V gene TRBV7-9 combines with J gene TRBJ2-1; weak D call: TRBD1 (6 bases). The CDR3 is 14 amino acids. In germline, CDR1 is SEHNR, CDR2 FQNEAQ (reference sequence). V lost 8 bases, J lost 2 bases, and 13 bases lay in between.

This clonotype was counted between two and nine times. The DNA of the CDR3 is TGCAGTGCTAGATTCCCGGACAGAGCCTACGAGCAGTACTTC. Protein product: CSARFPDRAYEQYF. The gene calls are TRBV20-1 and TRBJ2-7; possible D gene TRBD1, 6 bases. The CDR3 totals 14 residues. Germline assignment: CDR1 DFQATT and CDR2 SNEGSKA (reference sequence). V was pared by 2 bases and J by 2 bases, with 13 bases between.

This clonotype has just a few counts. The rearrangement joins TRBV29-1 to TRBJ1-2; 10 bases fit TRBD1. The trim removed 3 bases at V and 8 bases at J, leaving 6 bases unmatched. The CDR3 spans 13 residues. Germline CDR1 and CDR2: SQVTM and ANQGSEA. The CDR3 nucleotides are TGCAGCGTTGAGCCGGGACAGGGGATAGGCTACACCTTC. This codes for CSVEPGQGIGYTF.

This clonotype has more than one count but fewer than ten. The rearrangement uses TRBV5-5 and TRBJ2-5, with TRBD1 matching over 10 bases. The CDR3 has 15 residues. V shed 4 bases, J shed 3 bases, and the junction held 6 bases outside the gene matches. Germline V lookup: CDR1 SGHKS, CDR2 YYEKEE (reference sequence). CDR3 DNA: TGTGCCAGCAGCAAGGGACAGGGGAGAAAAGAGACCCAGTACTTC. Translating it yields CASSKGQGRKETQYF.

The V and J genes are TRBV12-3 or TRBV12-4 and TRBJ1-5; tentative D call: TRBD1 (6 bases). The CDR3 consists of 16 residues. With 6 bases removed from V and 8 bases from J, the gap between germline ends came to 23 bases. CDR3 sequence: CASSPGDTALREPQHF. DNA for the CDR3: TGTGCCAGCAGCCCGGGGGACACTGCCCTTAGAGAGCCCCAGCATTTT.

The chain uses TRBV28 and TRBJ1-5; a possible D gene is TRBD1 (5 bases). The length of the CDR3 is 16 residues. Between the trimmed V and J ends, which lost 0 bases and 11 bases, there was a span of 20 bases. Germline V gene sequence: CDR1 MDHEN, CDR2 SYDVKM. The CDR3, as DNA: TGTGCCAGCAGTTTATGGGGATGGGGCTCCTCGTTAGCCCAGCATTTT. Its translation: CASSLWGWGSSLAQHF.

This clonotype was found many times. The V call is TRBV30, the J call TRBJ1-1; D possibly corresponds to TRBD1 (6 bases). Trimming left V 2 bases short and J 4 bases short, with 17 bases between. CDR1 is GTSNPN and CDR2 is SVGIG in the germline V gene (reference sequence). There are 15 residues in the CDR3. The CDR3 coding sequence is TGTGCCTGGAGTCGGGGTGGGGGCGGTGTCACTGAAGCTTTCTTT. Protein product: CAWSRGGGGVTEAFF.

The CDR3 is CASSLGAVGVRYEQYF. In DNA, the CDR3 is TGTGCCAGCAGCCTAGGGGCCGTCGGGGTGAGATACGAGCAGTACTTC. The V and J genes are TRBV7-8 and TRBJ2-7, with D possibly being TRBD1 or TRBD2 (5 bases each). Germline CDR1 and CDR2: SGHVS and FQNEAQ. The CDR3 runs to 16 residues. Trimming pared 5 bases from V and 4 bases from J, leaving 21 bases between.

This clonotype appeared a few times. The rearrangement uses TRBV20-1 and TRBJ1-6; the match to TRBD1 covers 8 bases. V lost 7 bases and J lost 7; bases outside the gene matches: 6. CDR1 and CDR2 from the germline V gene are DFQATT and SNEGSKA (reference sequence). The CDR3 runs to 13 residues. CDR3 DNA sequence: TGCAGTGTCGTGTACAGGGGGAATTCACCCCTCCACTTT. Translation: CSVVYRGNSPLHF.

This clonotype was seen only a few times. The chain employs TRBV9 and TRBJ2-7, with D perhaps TRBD2 (5 bases). The CDR3 covers 15 residues. Per the germline V gene, CDR1 is SGDLS and CDR2 is YYNGEE. The ends were cut back, 4 bases at V and 0 bases at J, with 14 bases in the middle. Here the CDR3 DNA reads TGTGCCAGCAGCCCACGCGGTGCGGGCTCCTACGAGCAGTACTTC. This codes for CASSPRGAGSYEQYF.

This clonotype came up many times. The rearrangement joins TRBV28 to TRBJ2-2; D is possibly TRBD1 (6 bases). Germline V gene sequence: CDR1 MDHEN, CDR2 SYDVKM. V lost 5 bases to trimming and J lost 3 bases, with 7 bases between them. The CDR3 has 13 residues. CDR3 amino acids: CASSRTDTGELFF. CDR3 sequence (DNA): TGTGCCAGCAGTCGGACAGACACCGGGGAGCTGTTTTTT.

The V call is TRBV29-1, the J call TRBJ1-2; 8 bases match TRBD1. Germline V gene data show CDR1 as SQVTM and CDR2 as ANQGSEA. Trimming removed 0 bases from V and 7 bases from J; junction bases left unmatched: 1. The CDR3 has 12 amino acids. The CDR3: CSVEEQGAGYTF. The CDR3 DNA sequence: TGCAGCGTTGAAGAGCAGGGGGCTGGCTACACCTTC.

As to this clonotype: This may be a read error, as it is one base from a much larger clone. The chain joins TRBV7-8 to TRBJ1-5; 7 nucleotides match TRBD1. CDR3 size: 14 residues. The germline V gene encodes CDR1 SGHVS and CDR2 FQNEAQ. The CDR3 region is CASSLDRGNRPQHF. For the CDR3, the DNA is TGTGCCAGCAGCTTAGACAGGGGCAATCGGCCCCAGCATTTT. The whole variable domain, remainder taken from reference TRBV7-8 and TRBJ1-5, is GAGVSQSPRYKVAKRGQDVALRCDPISGHVSLFWYQQALGQGPEFLTYFQNEAQLDKSGLPSDRFFAERPEGSVSTLKIQRTQQEDSAVYLCASSLDRGNRPQHFGDGTRLSIL.

V is TRBV6-2 or TRBV6-3 and J is TRBJ2-1; tentative D call: TRBD1 (6 bases). V shed 4 bases and J shed 6 bases, with 10 bases lying between them. From germline, CDR1 is MNHEY and CDR2 SVGEGT. There are 13 residues in the CDR3. The CDR3 is CASSSGQTNEQFF. CDR3 bases: TGTGCCAGCAGTTCCGGACAGACCAATGAGCAGTTCTTC.

This clonotype was seen many times. V and J are TRBV3-1 and TRBJ1-2; the D gene is possibly TRBD1 (5 bases). The CDR3 runs to 16 residues. Germline V gives CDR1 LGHDT, CDR2 YNNKEL (reference sequence). V shed 4 bases and J shed 1 base, with 16 bases lying between them. Here the CDR3 DNA reads TGTGCCAGCAGCCGAAAAGCGACAGAGCTTAACTATGGCTACACCTTC. The encoded protein is CASSRKATELNYGYTF.